Shown below are 24 T cell receptor beta chains from a single sample sequenced in a study of T cell repertoires in cytomegalovirus infection. TCRdb redid the calling of the reads with MiXCR, one entry per CDR3 protein. The sample lists approximately 250,000 distinct CDR3 sequences; 6.5% were seen once. Sequenced: PBMCs. Every receptor here comes from a human donor in good health (CMV status not recorded). Some clones in this sample may be carry-over from other donors' samples.

This clonotype was detected ten times or more. V is TRBV30 and J is TRBJ1-1, with D perhaps matching TRBD1 (5 bases). The germline V gene encodes CDR1 GTSNPN and CDR2 SVGIG (reference sequence). This CDR3 spans 14 amino acids. Trimming removed 4 bases at V and 4 bases at J, with 16 bases between. In DNA, the CDR3 is TGTGCCTGGATTAAGGGCCGGAGGGGCACTGAAGCTTTCTTT. It yields the protein CAWIKGRRGTEAFF.

In its sample, this clonotype was seen many times. J is TRBJ2-7 and V is TRBV10-3; 7 bases match TRBD1. J gave up 2 bases and V 3 bases, and 4 bases lay outside the gene matches. The CDR3 length is 14 residues. Germline V gene sequence: CDR1 ENHRY, CDR2 SYGVKD. CDR3 DNA sequence: TGTGCCATCAGTGAAGGGGGCCCTCCCTACGAGCAGTACTTC. This codes for CAISEGGPPYEQYF.

In this sample, this clonotype turned up many times. This rearrangement joins TRBV28 to TRBJ2-2, with TRBD2 matching 8 bases. CDR3 length equals 14 residues. Unmatched junction bases numbered 4, after V lost 5 bases and J lost 5 bases. Germline assignment: CDR1 MDHEN and CDR2 SYDVKM. The CDR3 loop reads CASSRRGGTGELFF. In DNA form, the CDR3 reads TGTGCCAGCAGTCGCCGGGGGGGGACCGGGGAGCTGTTTTTT. The full variable domain, with the rest looked up from reference TRBV28 and TRBJ2-2, is DVKVTQSSRYLVKRTGEKVFLECVQDMDHENMFWYRQDPGLGLRLIYFSYDVKMKEKGDIPEGYSVSREKKERFSLILESASTNQTSMYLCASSRRGGTGELFFGEGSRLTVL.

The sample holds many counts of this clonotype. The chain carries TRBV12-3 or TRBV12-4 and TRBJ1-3, with 8 bases aligning to TRBD1. V lost 6 bases and J lost 2; bases outside the gene matches: 0. The CDR3 is made up of 13 amino acids. As DNA, the CDR3 is TGTGCCAGCAGGACAGGGGCTGGAAACACCATATATTTT. Translation: CASRTGAGNTIYF.

The table lists this clonotype with many counts. This sequence joins TRBV7-9 and TRBJ2-7, with 8 bases aligning to TRBD1. Trimming removed 1 base from V and 4 bases from J; junction bases left unmatched: 9. The CDR3 consists of 16 residues. Germline CDR1 SEHNR, CDR2 FQNEAQ (reference sequence). The CDR3 is CASSLVGARGQYEQYF. In DNA form, the CDR3 reads TGTGCCAGCAGCTTAGTTGGGGCCAGGGGGCAGTACGAGCAGTACTTC.

This clonotype was recorded a few times. This chain links TRBV12-3 or TRBV12-4 with TRBJ1-5; maybe TRBD1 (6 bases). This CDR3 contains 13 residues. Trimming removed 6 bases at V and 7 bases at J, with 13 bases between. Here the CDR3 DNA reads TGTGCCAGCAGCGCAGGGGCAGGACAGCCCCAGCATTTT. Amino acid sequence: CASSAGAGQPQHF.

There are many counts of this clonotype. This chain uses TRBV7-2 with TRBJ2-4; 7 positions agree with TRBD1. The junction had 2 bases not matched to a gene; V was cut back by 5 bases and J by 4 bases. CDR1 and CDR2 from the germline V gene are SGHTA and FQGNSA. This CDR3 region has 13 residues. As DNA, the CDR3 is TGTGCCAGCAGCGCGGACAGGAAAAACATTCAGTACTTC. The encoded protein is CASSADRKNIQYF.

In its sample, this clonotype was seen many times. DNA of the CDR3: TGCAGCGTTGAAGACGCGACTAGCGGAGAAGCATACGAGCAGTACTTC. It yields the protein CSVEDATSGEAYEQYF. The chain combines TRBV29-1 with TRBJ2-7, with 9 bases aligning to TRBD2. The V gene end was trimmed by 0 bases and the J gene end by 4 bases; junction bases not matched to a gene: 10. CDR3 length equals 16 residues. Germline lookup yields CDR1 SQVTM and CDR2 ANQGSEA.

There are many counts of this clonotype. The chain couples TRBV28 to TRBJ1-2; unclear D gene. V dropped 3 bases and J dropped 6 bases, with 8 bases sitting between them. The length of the CDR3 is 12 residues. Looked up from germline, CDR1 is MDHEN and CDR2 is SYDVKM. The CDR3 protein is CASSLRGNGYTF. The CDR3 nucleotides read TGTGCCAGCAGTTTGAGAGGGAATGGCTACACCTTC.

This clonotype has ten or more counts. V gene TRBV7-2 combines with J gene TRBJ2-7; D is unclear. Trimming took 2 bases from V and 2 from J, leaving 10 bases between them. The CDR3 has 14 residues. Germline V gene lookup returns CDR1 SGHTA and CDR2 FQGNSA. DNA for the CDR3: TGTGCCAGCAGCTTATTGGTTAGCCCCTACGAGCAGTACTTC. It translates to CASSLLVSPYEQYF.

This clonotype was counted a few times. The rearrangement uses TRBV11-2 and TRBJ2-7; TRBD1 agrees at 9 bases. The CDR3 has 17 residues. The ends lost 3 bases at V and 0 bases at J; junction bases unmatched: 9. Germline V lookup: CDR1 SGHAT, CDR2 FQNNGV. The CDR3 nucleotides read TGTGCCAGCAGCTTTAGGACAGGGGCTACTTACTCCTACGAGCAGTACTTC. It specifies CASSFRTGATYSYEQYF.

The table lists this clonotype with many counts. This chain uses TRBV7-2 with TRBJ1-6; D is possibly TRBD1 (5 bases). The germline V gene has CDR1 SGHTA and CDR2 FQGNSA. This CDR3 comprises 15 residues. V was shortened by 2 bases and J by 8 bases, with 13 bases between the two germline ends. CDR3 coding DNA: TGTGCCAGCAGCTTAAGCAGGGCTTACGATTCACCCCTCCACTTT. Translated, it gives CASSLSRAYDSPLHF. The full variable domain, rest sourced from reference TRBV7-2 and TRBJ1-6, is GAGVSQSPSNKVTEKGKDVELRCDPISGHTALYWYRQSLGQGLEFLIYFQGNSAPDKSGLPSDRFSAERTGGSVSTLTIQRTQQEDSAVYLCASSLSRAYDSPLHFGNGTRLTVT.

This clonotype was detected many times. The chain uses TRBV14 and TRBJ2-3, with 13 bases lining up with TRBD2. Trimming removed 3 bases from V and 4 bases from J; junction bases left unmatched: 7. Germline CDR1 SGHDN, CDR2 FVKESK. This CDR3 has 17 amino acids. The CDR3 bases are TGTGCCAGCAGCCACGGGACTAGCGGGGTTTGGTCAGATACGCAGTATTTT. Encoded protein: CASSHGTSGVWSDTQYF.

The J gene is TRBJ1-1, the V gene TRBV3-1; no clear D gene. Germline values: CDR1 LGHDT, CDR2 YNNKEL (reference sequence). The CDR3 runs to 12 residues. Trimming stripped 1 base from V and 7 bases from J, with 7 bases between. The CDR3 reads CASSQARDEAFF. CDR3 coding DNA: TGTGCCAGCAGCCAAGCCAGAGATGAAGCTTTCTTT.

The chain is built from TRBV6-5 and TRBJ1-6; TRBD1 matches at 8 bases. The CDR3 contains 18 residues. J gave up 7 bases and V 2 bases, and 13 bases lay outside the gene matches. Germline-derived CDR1 and CDR2 are MNHEY and SVGAGI. CDR3 coding DNA: TGTGCCAGCAGTTACCAACCCCGGACAGGGCCAGGCAATTCACCCCTCCACTTT. This codes for CASSYQPRTGPGNSPLHF.

The sample holds many counts of this clonotype. The genes are TRBV7-9 and TRBJ1-2; maybe TRBD1 (5 bases). The CDR3 runs 15 residues. Trimming took off 8 bases at V and 2 bases at J, with 18 bases between the two ends. The germline V gene encodes CDR1 SEHNR and CDR2 FQNEAQ (reference sequence). CDR3 coding DNA: TGTGCCAGCTCCCCTTACGGGGCTGACAACTATGGCTACACCTTC. Its protein is CASSPYGADNYGYTF.

In its sample, this clonotype was seen many times. The V call is TRBV7-2, the J call TRBJ2-3; 12 nucleotides agree with TRBD1. Losses at the gene ends were 1 base for V and 4 bases for J; bases not matched to a gene: 3. The germline gives CDR1 SGHTA, CDR2 FQGNSA. The CDR3 contains 16 residues. CDR3: CASSLDGTGGSDTQYF. In DNA, the CDR3 is TGTGCCAGCAGCTTAGATGGGACAGGGGGCTCAGATACGCAGTATTTT.

This clonotype occurred many times. This chain uses TRBV7-2 with TRBJ1-6; TRBD1 aligns across 9 bases. The germline CDR1 and CDR2 sequences are SGHTA and FQGNSA. The V gene end was trimmed by 2 bases and the J gene end by 7 bases; junction bases not matched to a gene: 6. There are 16 residues in the CDR3. In nucleotides, the CDR3 is TGTGCCAGCAGCTTAAGGCGACAGGGGGGGAATTCACCCCTCCACTTT. Encoded protein: CASSLRRQGGNSPLHF.

For this clonotype: This may arise from a read error, as a much more abundant clone is one base away. The chain recombines TRBV18 with TRBJ2-1; 14 nucleotides match TRBD2. From germline, CDR1 is KGHSH and CDR2 LQKENI. The CDR3 is 14 amino acids. The CDR3 region has the DNA TGTGCCAGCTCACCGGGACTAGCGGGGGATGAGCAGCTCTTC. Its protein is CASSPGLAGDEQLF.

This clonotype occurred many times. The chain carries TRBV5-5 and TRBJ1-5, with D hard to call. The length of the CDR3 is 17 residues. Trimming stripped 4 bases from V and 1 base from J, with 18 bases between. Germline values: CDR1 SGHKS, CDR2 YYEKEE (reference sequence). The CDR3, as DNA: TGTGCCAGCAGCCCCGCCCTCCGATTACGCAGCAATCAGCCCCAGCATTTT. This sequence encodes CASSPALRLRSNQPQHF.

This clonotype was seen repeatedly, ten times or more. The J gene is TRBJ1-5, the V gene TRBV5-1; D might be TRBD1 (5 bases). Germline CDR1 reads SGHRS; CDR2 reads YFSETQ. V lost 1 base and J lost 6, with 14 bases in between. This CDR3 comprises 15 residues. CDR3 nucleotide sequence: TGCGCCAGCAGCTTGCAGGGATACTCCGGTCAGCCCCAGCATTTT. Translation: CASSLQGYSGQPQHF.

In this sample, this clonotype turned up many times. The chain has TRBV27 and TRBJ2-3, with no clear D. Germline values: CDR1 MNHEY, CDR2 SMNVEV (reference sequence). The CDR3 has 14 residues. Trimming cost V 6 bases and J 3 bases, with 13 bases left between them. The CDR3 reads CASRSGTRTDTQYF. The CDR3 bases are TGTGCCAGCAGATCCGGCACGAGAACAGATACGCAGTATTTT.

This clonotype was found once. A much larger clone is a single base away; this may be a read error. The genes are TRBV29-1 and TRBJ2-3; D is unresolved. The CDR3 runs to 10 residues. Trimming took off 6 bases at V and 4 bases at J, with 5 bases between the two ends. Germline CDR1 reads SQVTM; CDR2 reads ANQGSEA. The CDR3 DNA follows: TGCAGCGTCGGCTCAGATACGCAGTATTTT. It is translated as CSVGSDTQYF.

This clonotype has ten or more counts. The chain employs TRBV20-1 and TRBJ2-2; 12 bases are a match to TRBD2. The V segment lost 1 base and the J segment 7 bases; nucleotides outside the gene matches: 7. The CDR3 is 16 amino acids. Germline V gene sequence: CDR1 DFQATT, CDR2 SNEGSKA (reference sequence). CDR3 sequence reads: CSARGASGGAIGELFF. The CDR3 DNA reads TGCAGTGCTAGAGGAGCTAGCGGGGGGGCCATCGGGGAGCTGTTTTTT.